A single T cell receptor (beta chain) is shown here with its context. Its antigen is not known. The data are from a study of blood T cells in healthy people across ages. General study findings and limits: A strong correlation was found between TCR beta diversity and the percentage of naive T cells.

Primed by a sample-barcoded 5' primer and a J-beta primer mix, a second PCR proceeded for roughly 7 to 11 cycles. TCRdb reprocessed the 5' RACE reads via MiXCR and lists one record per CDR3 protein. The sample holds roughly 1.7 million distinct CDR3 sequences, roughly 30% seen once. Each donor gave roughly 9.2 milliliters of peripheral blood. The germline V gene encodes CDR1 SEHNR and CDR2 FQNEAQ (reference sequence). CDR3 length equals 14 residues. Between the trimmed V and J ends, which lost 3 bases and 2 bases, there was a span of 10 bases. Sequencing was carried out using blood. V and J are TRBV7-9 and TRBJ2-5, with TRBD1 as a possible D gene (5 bases). The receptor was isolated from a woman aged 25-40 years in good health. The CDR3 DNA reads TGTGCCAGCAGCTTGAAGACAGCACAAGAGACCCAGTACTTC. It is translated as CASSLKTAQETQYF.